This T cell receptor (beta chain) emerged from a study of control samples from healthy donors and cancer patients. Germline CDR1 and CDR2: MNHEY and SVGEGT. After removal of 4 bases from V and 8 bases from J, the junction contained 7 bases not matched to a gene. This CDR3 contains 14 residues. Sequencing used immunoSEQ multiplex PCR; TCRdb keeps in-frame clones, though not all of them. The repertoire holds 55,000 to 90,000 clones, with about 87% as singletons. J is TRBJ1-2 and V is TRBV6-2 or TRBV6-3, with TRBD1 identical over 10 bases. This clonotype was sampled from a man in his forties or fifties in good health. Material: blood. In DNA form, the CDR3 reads TGTGCCAGCAGTTTTGACAGGGGGCGTAGCGGCTACACCTTC. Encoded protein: CASSFDRGRSGYTF.